A single sample gave rise to the 18 T cell receptor beta chains below, sequenced in a study of CD8 T cells in Susac syndrome. The RNA, 0.5 to 1 ug, was put through reverse transcription using random hexamers. TCRdb independently ran MiXCR on the immunoSEQ multiplex PCR reads; one entry per CDR3 protein. The table has around 130,000 distinct CDR3 sequences, roughly 95% seen once. Sequenced input: CD4+ T cells from PBMCs. Receptors were obtained from a human donor with Susac syndrome.

This clonotype was picked up one time. This chain connects TRBV7-6 to TRBJ2-7; 9 bases line up with TRBD2. V lost 5 bases and J lost 5; bases outside the gene matches: 10. The CDR3 has 15 amino acids. Germline V gene sequence: CDR1 SGHVS, CDR2 FNYEAQ. CDR3 in amino acids: CASSLSGSGVDEQYF. The CDR3 DNA is TGTGCCAGCAGCCTTAGCGGGAGTGGGGTTGACGAGCAGTACTTC.

This chain links TRBV20-1 with TRBJ2-2; 9 nucleotides align to TRBD1. This CDR3 is 12 amino acids long. From germline, CDR1 is DFQATT and CDR2 SNEGSKA (reference sequence). Here the CDR3 reads CRGQGNTGELFF. In nucleotides, the CDR3 is TGCAGGGGACAGGGTAACACCGGGGAGCTGTTTTTT.

This chain joins TRBV4-1 and TRBJ2-2; D not certain. CDR1 is MGHRA and CDR2 is YSYEKL in the germline V gene. V was shortened by 1 base and J by 8 bases, with 11 bases between the two germline ends. CDR3 length equals 14 residues. The CDR3 nucleotides are TGCGCCAGCAGCCAAGTGGAGTTCGGAGGGGAGCTGTTTTTT. Translation gives CASSQVEFGGELFF.

The rearrangement uses TRBV6-5 and TRBJ1-5; D not certain. The V gene lost 2 bases and the J gene lost 6 bases, with 5 bases spanning the gap. Per the germline V gene, CDR1 is MNHEY and CDR2 is SVGAGI. CDR3 length equals 12 residues. CDR3 region: CASSYVFQPQHF. The CDR3 DNA sequence: TGTGCCAGCAGTTACGTGTTTCAGCCCCAGCATTTT.

J is TRBJ2-1 and V is TRBV11-2; D not certain. This CDR3 has 16 amino acids. V was shortened by 0 bases and J by 5 bases, with 14 bases between the two germline ends. CDR1 is SGHAT, CDR2 FQNNGV, per germline. The CDR3 here is CASSLDYNSGNNEQFF. CDR3 bases: TGTGCCAGCAGCTTAGATTATAACAGTGGGAACAATGAGCAGTTCTTC.

The chain joins TRBV14 to TRBJ2-1; D is unclear. Per germline, CDR1 SGHDN and CDR2 FVKESK. Trimming took 0 bases from V and 7 from J, leaving 10 bases between them. This CDR3 comprises 14 residues. Here the CDR3 reads CASSQDYSQNEQFF. The CDR3 DNA reads as TGTGCCAGCAGCCAAGATTACTCCCAGAATGAGCAGTTCTTC.

This clonotype was recorded only once. The chain combines TRBV6-6 with TRBJ2-7, with D uncertain. The CDR3 covers 12 residues. Deletions cut 6 bases from V and 3 bases from J, with 9 bases between. The germline gives CDR1 MNHNY, CDR2 SVGAGI (reference sequence). CDR3 in DNA: TGTGCCAGCAGCTCACCCCTCTACGAGCAGTACTTC. Encoded protein: CASSSPLYEQYF.

The gene calls are TRBV6-5 and TRBJ2-1, with 7 nucleotides matching TRBD2. Germline loops: CDR1 MNHEY, CDR2 SVGAGI. Trimming took 7 bases from V and 4 from J; bases not matched to a gene: 4. This CDR3 has 13 amino acids. In nucleotides, the CDR3 is TGTGCCAGCAAGCCTAGCGGATACAATGAGCAGTTCTTC. It encodes CASKPSGYNEQFF.

The chain has TRBV24-1 and TRBJ2-4; D gene unclear. The CDR3 contains 16 residues. CDR1 and CDR2 (germline): KGHDR, SFDVKD. Trimming cost V 7 bases and J 1 base, with 16 bases left between them. CDR3 coding DNA: TGTGCCACCAGCGAGGCGCAGGCCGGGGCCAAAAACATTCAGTACTTC. Translation gives CATSEAQAGAKNIQYF.

The gene calls are TRBV20-1 and TRBJ2-7; TRBD2 might be the D (6 bases). Germline V gives CDR1 DFQATT, CDR2 SNEGSKA (reference sequence). The CDR3 has 12 residues. Trimming pared 3 bases from V and 2 bases from J, leaving 8 bases between. CDR3 bases: TGCAGTGCTAGTAGCGGAACCTACGAGCAGTACTTC. It codes for CSASSGTYEQYF.

The chain carries TRBV20-1 and TRBJ1-2; D gene ambiguous. The V and J ends lost 6 bases and 4 bases respectively, with 18 bases between them. Germline V CDR1 and CDR2: DFQATT, SNEGSKA (reference sequence). There are 14 residues in the CDR3. The CDR3 reads CSARLPSRPYGYTF. CDR3 DNA: TGCAGTGCCCGCCTCCCGAGTCGGCCCTATGGCTACACCTTC.

The V call is TRBV5-1, the J call TRBJ2-1; D remains unclear. Germline CDR1 SGHRS, CDR2 YFSETQ. This CDR3 has 15 residues. Between the trimmed V and J ends, which lost 2 bases and 0 bases, there was a span of 9 bases. CDR3 DNA: TGCGCCAGCAGCTTAACTCTAAGCTCCTACAATGAGCAGTTCTTC. Translation gives CASSLTLSSYNEQFF.

The chain has TRBV20-1 and TRBJ2-5; 7 nucleotides agree with TRBD2. Looked up from germline, CDR1 is DFQATT and CDR2 is SNEGSKA (reference sequence). The CDR3 sequence is 15 residues long. V trimming: 4 bases; J trimming: 5 bases; junction bases outside the gene matches: 13. DNA of the CDR3: TGCAGTGCTACTGCGTCTAGCGGCAGTGGGGAGACCCAGTACTTC. This sequence encodes CSATASSGSGETQYF.

The chain joins TRBV7-2 to TRBJ2-7, with TRBD1 as a possible D gene (8 bases). The V and J ends lost 4 bases and 7 bases respectively, with 17 bases between them. The CDR3 runs 14 residues. Germline V CDR1 and CDR2: SGHTA, FQGNSA. In nucleotides, the CDR3 is TGTGCCAGCAGCTCTAGACAGGGGCGGGAGGAGCAGTACTTC. Protein product: CASSSRQGREEQYF.

The chain employs TRBV29-1 and TRBJ1-1; D might be TRBD1 (5 bases). Germline loops: CDR1 SQVTM, CDR2 ANQGSEA. Trimming cost V 2 bases and J 8 bases, with 18 bases left between them. This CDR3 is built from 14 residues. The CDR3 region has the DNA TGCAGCGTTGAAAGGGACCGGGGGGTCAACGAAGCTTTCTTT. This sequence encodes CSVERDRGVNEAFF.

This chain uses TRBV27 with TRBJ2-5; a weak D match, TRBD1 (6 bases). There are 15 residues in the CDR3. The V gene lost 5 bases and the J gene lost 9 bases, with 22 bases spanning the gap. CDR1 and CDR2 (germline): MNHEY, SMNVEV (reference sequence). The CDR3 loop is CASSLTQDGPGAQYF. CDR3 DNA: TGTGCCAGCAGTCTAACACAGGACGGTCCAGGGGCCCAGTACTTC.

The chain carries TRBV2 and TRBJ2-7; no clear D. Germline V CDR1 and CDR2: SNHLY, FYNNEI. V was clipped by 6 bases and J by 2 bases, with 11 bases between them. This CDR3 is built from 13 residues. The CDR3 sequence: CASRSGSTYEQYF. In DNA, the CDR3 is TGTGCCAGCAGGTCCGGGTCGACCTACGAGCAGTACTTC.

The rearrangement uses TRBV20-1 and TRBJ2-2; D is possibly TRBD2 (6 bases). This CDR3 region has 16 residues. V was shortened by 1 base and J by 3 bases, with 15 bases between the two germline ends. The germline V gene encodes CDR1 DFQATT and CDR2 SNEGSKA (reference sequence). In nucleotides, the CDR3 is TGCAGTGCTAGAGTCGTTCGGAGGGGAGACACCGGGGAGCTGTTTTTT. The encoded protein is CSARVVRRGDTGELFF.